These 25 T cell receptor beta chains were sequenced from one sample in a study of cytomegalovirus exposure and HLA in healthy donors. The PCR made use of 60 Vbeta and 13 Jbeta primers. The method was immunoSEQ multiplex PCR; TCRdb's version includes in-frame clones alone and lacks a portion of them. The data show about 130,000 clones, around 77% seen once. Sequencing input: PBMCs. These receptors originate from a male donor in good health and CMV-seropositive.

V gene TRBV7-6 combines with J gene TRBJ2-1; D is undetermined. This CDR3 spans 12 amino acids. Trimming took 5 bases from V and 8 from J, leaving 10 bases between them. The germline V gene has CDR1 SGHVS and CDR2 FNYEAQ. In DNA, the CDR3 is TGTGCCAGCAGCCTCAACTTCGATGAGCAGTTCTTC. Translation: CASSLNFDEQFF.

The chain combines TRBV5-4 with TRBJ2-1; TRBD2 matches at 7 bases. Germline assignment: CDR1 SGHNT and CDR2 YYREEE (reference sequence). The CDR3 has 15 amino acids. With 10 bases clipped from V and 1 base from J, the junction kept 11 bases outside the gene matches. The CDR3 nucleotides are TGTGCCGCAGCGGAGACAGCGGGATCCTACAATGAGCAGTTCTTC. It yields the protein CAAAETAGSYNEQFF.

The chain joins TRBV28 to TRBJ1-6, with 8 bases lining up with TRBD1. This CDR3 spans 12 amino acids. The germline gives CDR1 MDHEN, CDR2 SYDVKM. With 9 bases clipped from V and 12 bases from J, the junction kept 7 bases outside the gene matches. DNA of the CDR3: TGTGCCAGTGGACAGGGAGAGGTACCCCTCCACTTT. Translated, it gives CASGQGEVPLHF.

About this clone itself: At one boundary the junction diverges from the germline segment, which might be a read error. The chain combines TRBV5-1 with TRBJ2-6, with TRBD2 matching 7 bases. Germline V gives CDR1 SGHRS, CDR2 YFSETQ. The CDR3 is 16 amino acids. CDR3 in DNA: TGCGCCAGCAGCTCCCGGGGGGTCTCTGGGGCCAACGGCCTGACTTTC. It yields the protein CASSSRGVSGANGLTF.

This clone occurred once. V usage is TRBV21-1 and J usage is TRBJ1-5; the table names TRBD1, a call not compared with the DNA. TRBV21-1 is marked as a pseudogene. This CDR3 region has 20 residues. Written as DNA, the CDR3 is TGTGCCAGCAGCAAAGGGGGTTCTCCCGGAAGACCGACAGGCGGACAGCCCCAGCATTTT. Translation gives CASSKGGSPGRPTGGQPQHF.

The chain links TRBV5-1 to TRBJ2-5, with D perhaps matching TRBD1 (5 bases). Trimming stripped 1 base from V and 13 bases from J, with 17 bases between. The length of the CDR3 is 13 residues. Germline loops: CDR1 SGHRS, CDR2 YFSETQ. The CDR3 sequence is CASSLMTDMQRYF. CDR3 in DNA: TGCGCCAGCAGCTTGATGACAGACATGCAGCGGTACTTC.

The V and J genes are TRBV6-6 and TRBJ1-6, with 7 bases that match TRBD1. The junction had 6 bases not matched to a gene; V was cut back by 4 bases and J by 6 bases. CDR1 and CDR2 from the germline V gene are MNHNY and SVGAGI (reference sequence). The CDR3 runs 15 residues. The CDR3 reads CASSWTGTANSPLHF. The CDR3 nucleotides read TGTGCCAGCAGTTGGACCGGGACAGCTAATTCACCCCTCCACTTT.

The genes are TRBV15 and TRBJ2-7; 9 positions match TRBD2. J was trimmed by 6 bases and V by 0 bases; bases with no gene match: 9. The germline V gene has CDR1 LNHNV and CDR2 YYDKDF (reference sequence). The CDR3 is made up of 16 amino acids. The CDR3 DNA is TGTGCCACCAGCAGAGAAACTAGCGGGTCCGGGGGCGAGCAGTACTTC. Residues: CATSRETSGSGGEQYF.

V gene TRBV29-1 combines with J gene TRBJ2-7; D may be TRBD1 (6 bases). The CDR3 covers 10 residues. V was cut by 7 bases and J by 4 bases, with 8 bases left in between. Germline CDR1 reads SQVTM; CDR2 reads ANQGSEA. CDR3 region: CSDRVYEQYF. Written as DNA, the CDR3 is TGCAGCGACAGGGTTTACGAGCAGTACTTC.

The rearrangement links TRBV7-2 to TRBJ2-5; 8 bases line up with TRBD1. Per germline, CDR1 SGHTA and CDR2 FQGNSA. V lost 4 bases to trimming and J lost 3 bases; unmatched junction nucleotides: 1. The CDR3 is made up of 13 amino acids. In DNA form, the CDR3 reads TGTGCCAGCAGCTACAGGGGGGAAGAGACCCAGTACTTC. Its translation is CASSYRGEETQYF.

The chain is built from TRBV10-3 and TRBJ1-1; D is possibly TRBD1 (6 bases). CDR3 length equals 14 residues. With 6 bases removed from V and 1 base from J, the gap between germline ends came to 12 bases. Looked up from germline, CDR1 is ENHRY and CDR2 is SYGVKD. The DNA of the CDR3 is TGTGCCATCAGGGGGGACACCAAGAACACTGAAGCTTTCTTT. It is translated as CAIRGDTKNTEAFF.

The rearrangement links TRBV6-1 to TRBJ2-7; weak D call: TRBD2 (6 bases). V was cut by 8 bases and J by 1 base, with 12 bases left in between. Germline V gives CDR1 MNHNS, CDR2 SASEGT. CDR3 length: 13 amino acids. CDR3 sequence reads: CASAEGSSYEQYF. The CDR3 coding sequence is TGTGCCAGCGCGGAGGGCAGTTCCTACGAGCAGTACTTC.

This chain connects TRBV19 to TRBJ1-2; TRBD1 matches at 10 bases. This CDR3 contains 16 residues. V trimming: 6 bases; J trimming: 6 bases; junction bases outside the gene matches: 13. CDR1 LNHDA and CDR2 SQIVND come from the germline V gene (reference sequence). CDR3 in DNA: TGTGCCAGTAGCCAATCCCCGGGACAGGGGTTAAATGGCTACACCTTC. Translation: CASSQSPGQGLNGYTF.

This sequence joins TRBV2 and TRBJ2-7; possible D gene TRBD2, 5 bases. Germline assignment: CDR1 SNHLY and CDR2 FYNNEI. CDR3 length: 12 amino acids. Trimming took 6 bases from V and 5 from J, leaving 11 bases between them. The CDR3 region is CASRNSGDEQYF. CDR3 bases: TGTGCCAGCAGAAATTCCGGGGACGAGCAGTACTTC.

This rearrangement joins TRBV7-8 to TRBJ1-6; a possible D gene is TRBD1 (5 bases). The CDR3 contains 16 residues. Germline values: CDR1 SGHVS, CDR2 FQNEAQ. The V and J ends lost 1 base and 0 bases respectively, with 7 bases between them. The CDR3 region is CASSLGQSSYNSPLHF. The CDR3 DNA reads TGTGCCAGCAGCTTAGGACAGAGCTCCTATAATTCACCCCTCCACTTT.

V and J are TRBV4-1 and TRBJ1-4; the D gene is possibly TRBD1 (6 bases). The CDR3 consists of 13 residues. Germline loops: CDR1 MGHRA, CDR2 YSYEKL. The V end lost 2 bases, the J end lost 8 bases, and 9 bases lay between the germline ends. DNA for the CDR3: TGCGCCAGCAGCCAATTCAGGGGCGAAAAACTGTTTTTT. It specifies CASSQFRGEKLFF.

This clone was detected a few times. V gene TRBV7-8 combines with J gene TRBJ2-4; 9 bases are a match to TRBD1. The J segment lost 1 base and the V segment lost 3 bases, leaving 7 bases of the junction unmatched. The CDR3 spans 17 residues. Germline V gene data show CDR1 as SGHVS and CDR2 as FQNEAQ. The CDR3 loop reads CASSFGWDREAKNIQYF. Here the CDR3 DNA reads TGTGCCAGCAGCTTCGGGTGGGACAGGGAGGCCAAAAACATTCAGTACTTC. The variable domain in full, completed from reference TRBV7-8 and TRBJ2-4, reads GAGVSQSPRYKVAKRGQDVALRCDPISGHVSLFWYQQALGQGPEFLTYFQNEAQLDKSGLPSDRFFAERPEGSVSTLKIQRTQQEDSAVYLCASSFGWDREAKNIQYFGAGTRLSVL.

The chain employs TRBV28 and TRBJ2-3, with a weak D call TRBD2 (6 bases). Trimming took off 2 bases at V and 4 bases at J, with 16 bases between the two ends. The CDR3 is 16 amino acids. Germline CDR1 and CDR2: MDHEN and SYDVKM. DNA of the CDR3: TGTGCCAGCAGTTTAAGGGGAGCGCGGGGCTCAGATACGCAGTATTTT. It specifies CASSLRGARGSDTQYF. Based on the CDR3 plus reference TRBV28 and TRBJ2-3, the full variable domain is DVKVTQSSRYLVKRTGEKVFLECVQDMDHENMFWYRQDPGLGLRLIYFSYDVKMKEKGDIPEGYSVSREKKERFSLILESASTNQTSMYLCASSLRGARGSDTQYFGPGTRLTVL.

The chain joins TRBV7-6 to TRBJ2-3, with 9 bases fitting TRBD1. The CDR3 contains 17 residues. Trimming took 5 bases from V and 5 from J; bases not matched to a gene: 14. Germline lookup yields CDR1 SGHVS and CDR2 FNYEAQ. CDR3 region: CASSPTGTGSTRDTQYF. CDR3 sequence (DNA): TGTGCCAGCAGCCCGACCGGGACAGGGTCCACGAGAGATACGCAGTATTTT.

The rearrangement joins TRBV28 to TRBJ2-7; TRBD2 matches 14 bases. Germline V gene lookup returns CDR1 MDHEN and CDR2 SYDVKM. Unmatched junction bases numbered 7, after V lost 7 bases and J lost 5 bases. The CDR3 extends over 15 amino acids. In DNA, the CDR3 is TGTGCCAGCAAAATAGGGACTAGCGGGAGACACGAGCAGTACTTC. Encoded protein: CASKIGTSGRHEQYF.

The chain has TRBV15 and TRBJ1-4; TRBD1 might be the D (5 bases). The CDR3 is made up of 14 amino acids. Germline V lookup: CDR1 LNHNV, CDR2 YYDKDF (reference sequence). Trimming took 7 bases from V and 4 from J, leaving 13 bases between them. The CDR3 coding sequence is TGTGCCACCACCCTCCGGGGGGTTAATGAAAAACTGTTTTTT. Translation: CATTLRGVNEKLFF.

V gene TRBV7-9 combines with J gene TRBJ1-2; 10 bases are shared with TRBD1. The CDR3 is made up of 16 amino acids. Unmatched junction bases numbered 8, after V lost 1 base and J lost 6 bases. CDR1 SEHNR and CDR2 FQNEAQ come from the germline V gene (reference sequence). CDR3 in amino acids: CASSLGPDRGLNGYTF. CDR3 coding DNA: TGTGCCAGCAGCTTAGGCCCCGACAGGGGGCTCAATGGCTACACCTTC.

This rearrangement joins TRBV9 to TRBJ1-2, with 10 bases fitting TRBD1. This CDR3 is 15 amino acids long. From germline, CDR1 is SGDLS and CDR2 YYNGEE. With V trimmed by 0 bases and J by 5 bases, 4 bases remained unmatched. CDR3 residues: CASSVDLGQGYGYTF. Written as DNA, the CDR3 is TGTGCCAGCAGCGTAGATCTGGGACAGGGGTATGGCTACACCTTC. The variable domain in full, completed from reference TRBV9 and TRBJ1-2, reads DSGVTQTPKHLITATGQRVTLRCSPRSGDLSVYWYQQSLDQGLQFLIQYYNGEERAKGNILERFSAQQFPDLHSELNLSSLELGDSALYFCASSVDLGQGYGYTFGSGTRLTVV.

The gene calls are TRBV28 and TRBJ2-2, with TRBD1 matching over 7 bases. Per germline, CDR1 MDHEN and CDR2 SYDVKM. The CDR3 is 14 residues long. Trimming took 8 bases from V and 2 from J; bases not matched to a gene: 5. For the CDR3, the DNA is TGTGCCAGCGCCGGGACAGCAAACACCGGGGAGCTGTTTTTT. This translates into CASAGTANTGELFF.

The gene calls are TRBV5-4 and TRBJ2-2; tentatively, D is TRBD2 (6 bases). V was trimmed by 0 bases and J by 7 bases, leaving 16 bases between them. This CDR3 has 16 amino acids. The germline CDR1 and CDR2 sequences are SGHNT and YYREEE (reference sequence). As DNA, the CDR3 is TGTGCCAGCAGCTTGGCCGCGGGGTCCTGGGGCGGGGAGCTGTTTTTT. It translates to CASSLAAGSWGGELFF. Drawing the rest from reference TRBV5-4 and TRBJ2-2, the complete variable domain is ETGVTQSPTHLIKTRGQQVTLRCSSQSGHNTVSWYQQALGQGPQFIFQYYREEENGRGNFPPRFSGLQFPNYSSELNVNALELDDSALYLCASSLAAGSWGGELFFGEGSRLTVL.